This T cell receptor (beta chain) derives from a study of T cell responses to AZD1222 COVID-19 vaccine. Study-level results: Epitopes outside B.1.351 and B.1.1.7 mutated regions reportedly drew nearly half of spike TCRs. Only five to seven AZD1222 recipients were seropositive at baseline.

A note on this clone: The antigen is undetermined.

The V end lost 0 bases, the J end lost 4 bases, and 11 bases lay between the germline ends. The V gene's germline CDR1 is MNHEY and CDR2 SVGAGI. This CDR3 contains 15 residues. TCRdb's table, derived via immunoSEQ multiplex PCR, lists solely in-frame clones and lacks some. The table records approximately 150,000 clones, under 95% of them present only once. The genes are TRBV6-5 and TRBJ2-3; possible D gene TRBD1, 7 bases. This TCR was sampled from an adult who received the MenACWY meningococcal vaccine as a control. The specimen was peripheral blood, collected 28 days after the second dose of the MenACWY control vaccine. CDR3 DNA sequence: TGTGCCAGCAGTTACTCCGGCAGGGGGGCAGATACGCAGTATTTT. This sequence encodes CASSYSGRGADTQYF.